The rows below give T cell receptor beta chains drawn from one sample of a study of low-dose radiotherapy and immunotherapy resistance in tumors. TCRdb re-called the reads through MiXCR, storing one row per CDR3 protein. The data hold fewer than 50,000 distinct CDR3 sequences, with 20% to 25% observed a single time. The sequences come from PBMCs, collected after low-dose radiotherapy plus immunotherapy. The receptors stem from a male donor with prostate cancer. Both conserved end residues are part of each CDR3. A D gene is named only where the DNA matches it firmly. The size field is filled for only some rows; it gives once, few, many or a size class.

J gene,V gene,D gene,clone size,CDR3 protein,CDR3 DNA
TRBJ1-4,TRBV27,-,-,CASSSPTGRKEKLFFFFF,-
TRBJ1-2,TRBV5-4,TRBD1,-,CASSETGPYGYTF,TGTGCCAGCAGCGAGACAGGGCCTTATGGCTACACCTTC
TRBJ2-1,TRBV6-2/TRBV6-3,TRBD2,-,CASKPGLDYNEQFF,TGTGCCAGTAAGCCGGGACTAGACTACAATGAGCAGTTCTTC
TRBJ1-1,TRBV7-2,TRBD1,many,CASSLAVGGQNWVEAFF,TGTGCCAGCAGCTTAGCGGTGGGGGGACAGAATTGGGTTGAAGCTTTCTTT
TRBJ2-1,TRBV5-1,TRBD1,many,CASSFLNRGNEQFF,TGCGCCAGCAGCTTCCTAAACAGGGGGAATGAGCAGTTCTTC
TRBJ2-7,TRBV20-1,TRBD2,few,CSAKRAASGIHEQYF,TGCAGTGCTAAACGGGCGGCTAGCGGGATCCACGAGCAGTACTTC
TRBJ1-5,TRBV28,-,many,CASSQGTNNQPQHF,TGTGCCAGCAGCCAAGGGACAAACAATCAGCCCCAGCATTTT
TRBJ2-3,TRBV19,-,-,CATNSGGYPTDTQYF,TGTGCCACTAATTCCGGGGGCTACCCCACAGATACGCAGTATTTT
TRBJ2-7,TRBV3-1,-,many,CASSQSAHEQYF,TGTGCCAGCAGCCAATCCGCCCACGAGCAGTACTTC
TRBJ1-1,TRBV9,-,many,CASSVGLQRNTEAFF,TGTGCCAGCAGCGTAGGGCTCCAAAGGAACACTGAAGCTTTCTTT
TRBJ2-5,TRBV28,-,many,CASSGRGETQYF,TGTGCCAGCAGCGGAAGAGGGGAGACCCAGTACTTC
TRBJ2-2,TRBV7-8,TRBD1,many,CASSPPGTGGPGELFF,TGTGCCAGCAGCCCCCCTGGGACAGGCGGCCCCGGGGAGCTGTTTTTT
TRBJ2-1,TRBV2,-,few,CASRRVIGRSYNEQFF,TGTGCCAGCAGGAGGGTTATTGGGAGGAGTTACAATGAGCAGTTCTTC
TRBJ2-5,TRBV20-1,-,many,CSAQSGSTPQYF,TGCAGTGCTCAAAGCGGATCTACTCCCCAGTACTTC
TRBJ2-7,TRBV20-1,-,many,CSARPRDSRGEQYF,TGCAGTGCTAGGCCCAGGGATTCCCGGGGGGAGCAGTACTTC
TRBJ2-1,TRBV3-1,TRBD1,many,CASSPSGTGPYNEQFF,TGTGCCAGCAGCCCTTCCGGGACAGGGCCCTACAATGAGCAGTTCTTC
TRBJ2-7,TRBV27,-,many,CASSATLGGDRYEQYF,TGTGCCAGCAGTGCCACACTTGGCGGGGATAGATACGAGCAGTACTTC
TRBJ1-5,TRBV5-4,-,many,CASSLGQINQPQHF,TGTGCCAGCAGCTTAGGACAGATAAATCAGCCCCAGCATTTT